This TCR beta chain was recovered during a study of T cell responses to AZD1222 COVID-19 vaccine. TCRdb's table, derived via immunoSEQ multiplex PCR, lists solely in-frame clones and lacks some. This sample has about 150,000 clones, with around nine tenths found just once. Germline-derived CDR1 and CDR2 are SGHNT and YYREEE (reference sequence). V lost 6 bases and J lost 7, with 16 bases in between. The CDR3 totals 14 residues. General study results and limits: It was only a handful of AZD1222 recipients who were seropositive at baseline. Nearly half of unique spike-specific TCRs reportedly avoided B.1.351 and B.1.1.7 mutated regions. Across spike, vaccine-associated CD4 TCRs were found, dominant at 160-218 and 743-854. Two AZD1222 administrations were followed by greater Spike-specific TCR breadth and depth.

Note on this clone: Antigen unknown.

This clonotype was sampled from an adult in good health. The chain employs TRBV5-4 and TRBJ1-4; D remains ambiguous. The material sequenced was peripheral blood, taken on day 0 of AZD1222 vaccination. CDR3 coding DNA: TGTGCCAGCACCACGCCATCTGAGGGTGAAAAACTGTTTTTT. It yields the protein CASTTPSEGEKLFF.